These T cell receptor beta chains were read from a single sample in a study of technical replicates of blood from a few donors. TCRdb keeps only in-frame clones here, not all; method: immunoSEQ multiplex PCR. The sample includes over 50,000 clones, 70% to 90% of them seen just once. Sequenced input: PBMCs. The receptor source for this set is a human donor in good health. Some clones in this sample may be carry-over from other donors' samples. The conserved cysteine and the conserved F or W are not part of the CDR3 here. Clone size is given for some rows only: seen once, a few or many times, or a class if the clone is expanded.

>TRBJ2-5|.|TRBV7-2
ASSLVSAGTAAQY
>TRBJ1-3|once|TRBV4-1
ASSQWERGAGNTIY
>TRBJ2-7|.|TRBV9
ASSVGAGLSYEQY
>TRBJ1-3|once|TRBV5-6
ASSFLSGNTIY
>TRBJ1-1|few|TRBV29-1
SVEKHRTEGTEAF
>TRBJ1-6|.|TRBV4-1
ASSPPDREYNSPLH
>TRBJ2-1|.|TRBV4-3
ASSQGTRLNEQF
>TRBJ2-3|.|TRBV7-9
ASSSGRQGRPTDTQY
>TRBJ2-5|.|TRBV7-3
ASSSQGGETQY
>TRBJ2-7|.|TRBV19
ASTGQGAYEQY
>TRBJ1-4|.|TRBV30
AWMPGQGYEKLF
>TRBJ2-5|.|TRBV18
ASSPASGKETQY
>TRBJ2-7|.|TRBV7-9
ASSLGTTVGTFSYEQY
>TRBJ2-6|once|TRBV12-5
ASAPPSSGANVLT
>TRBJ2-5|once|TRBV6-6
AIGGGSPAQY
>TRBJ2-3|.|TRBV2
ASSEGRGGLLSTDTQY
>TRBJ1-6|.|TRBV6-6
ASSYDGAPLH
>TRBJ2-1|few|TRBV7-9
ASSFEAGPNEQF
>TRBJ2-7|.|TRBV9
ASSVDPSGGYEQY
>TRBJ2-5|.|TRBV5-1
ASSPVGTGGEETQY
>TRBJ2-7|.|TRBV27
ASSSPSGGLSEQY
>TRBJ1-6|.|TRBV30
AFQGMGADNSPLH
>TRBJ2-6|.|TRBV5-1
ASSLRVAGDSGANVLT
>TRBJ1-1|.|TRBV23-1
ASTQDRLEAF
>TRBJ2-7|.|TRBV11-2
ASSRIGSQAGSYEQY
>TRBJ1-3|.|TRBV7-2
ASSFTGDSGNTIY
>TRBJ2-5|.|TRBV7-7
ASSFDALSETQY
>TRBJ1-5|.|TRBV6-1
ASSDIRNSNQPQH
>TRBJ1-1|.|TRBV18
ASSSWTGGNTEAF
>TRBJ1-5|.|TRBV5-6
ASRGGQPQH
>TRBJ1-1|.|TRBV7-9
AVQGALNTEAF
>TRBJ2-1|once|TRBV7-8
ASSFGQGNEQF
>TRBJ1-2|.|TRBV7-2
ASSLEGRGTYGYT
>TRBJ1-5|.|TRBV6-6
ASSYNGENQPQH
>TRBJ1-3|.|TRBV6-6
ASSYSGQGNTIY
>TRBJ1-5|.|TRBV7-8
ASSLEVAAQPQH
>TRBJ1-4|.|TRBV19
ASSPGTMPEKLF
>TRBJ2-2|.|TRBV4-1
ASSRGQNTGELF
>TRBJ2-1|.|TRBV7-9
ASSTGKYNEQF
>TRBJ1-2|.|TRBV6-5
ASSTLGEAYGYT
>TRBJ2-3|.|TRBV2
ASSVAGGGTDTQY
>TRBJ2-3|.|TRBV29-1
SVPQGADTQY
>TRBJ2-7|.|TRBV30
AWSPSRGTGLNEQY
>TRBJ1-1|.|TRBV7-9
ASSLEHPGTEAF
>TRBJ2-1|.|TRBV5-1
ASSLGPGAYNEQF
>TRBJ1-1|.|TRBV21-1
ASPPEGVNTEAF
>TRBJ1-2|.|TRBV5-1
ASSYDRAGGYT
>TRBJ2-1|once|TRBV11-2
ASSPSTSGRASEQF
>TRBJ1-4|.|TRBV7-9
ASSLKTGDNEKLF
>TRBJ2-7|.|TRBV5-4
ASSLVASGAGEQY
>TRBJ2-1|few|TRBV9
ASSVRGLAGGNEQF
>TRBJ1-1|.|TRBV4-1
ASSPSTAAMNTEAF
>TRBJ2-3|.|TRBV4-3
ASSRGTGAWGADTQY
>TRBJ2-1|.|TRBV7-9
ASSMGRRSSYNEQF
>TRBJ2-7|.|TRBV5-4
ASSPSGGLYYEQY
>TRBJ2-3|.|TRBV2
ASGSLAGSTPTDTQY
>TRBJ1-5|once|TRBV12-5
ASGLVMNRSNQPQH